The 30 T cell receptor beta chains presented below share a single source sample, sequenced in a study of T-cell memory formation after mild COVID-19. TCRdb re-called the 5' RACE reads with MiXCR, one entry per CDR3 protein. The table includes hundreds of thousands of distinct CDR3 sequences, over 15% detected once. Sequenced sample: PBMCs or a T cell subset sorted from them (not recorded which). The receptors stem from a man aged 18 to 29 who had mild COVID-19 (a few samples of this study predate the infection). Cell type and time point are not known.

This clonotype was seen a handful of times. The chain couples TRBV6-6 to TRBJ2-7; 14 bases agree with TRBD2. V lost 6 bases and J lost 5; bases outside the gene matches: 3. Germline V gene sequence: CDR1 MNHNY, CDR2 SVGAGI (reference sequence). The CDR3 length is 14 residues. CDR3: CASSGTSGGHEQYF. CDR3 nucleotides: TGTGCCAGCAGCGGGACTAGCGGGGGCCACGAGCAGTACTTC.

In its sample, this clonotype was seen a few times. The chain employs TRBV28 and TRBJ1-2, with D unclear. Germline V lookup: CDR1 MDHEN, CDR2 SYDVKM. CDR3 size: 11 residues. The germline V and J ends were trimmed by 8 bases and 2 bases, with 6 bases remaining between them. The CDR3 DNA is TGTGCCAGCGGAAACAACTATGGCTACACCTTC. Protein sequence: CASGNNYGYTF.

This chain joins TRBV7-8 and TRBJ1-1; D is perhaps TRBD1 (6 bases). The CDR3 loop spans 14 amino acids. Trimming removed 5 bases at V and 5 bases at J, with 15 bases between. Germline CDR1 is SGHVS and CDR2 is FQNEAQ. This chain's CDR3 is CASSPRRGRTEAFF. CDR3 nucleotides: TGTGCCAGCAGCCCAAGAAGGGGGAGGACTGAAGCTTTCTTT. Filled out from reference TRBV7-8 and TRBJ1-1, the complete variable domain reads GAGVSQSPRYKVAKRGQDVALRCDPISGHVSLFWYQQALGQGPEFLTYFQNEAQLDKSGLPSDRFFAERPEGSVSTLKIQRTQQEDSAVYLCASSPRRGRTEAFFGQGTRLTVV.

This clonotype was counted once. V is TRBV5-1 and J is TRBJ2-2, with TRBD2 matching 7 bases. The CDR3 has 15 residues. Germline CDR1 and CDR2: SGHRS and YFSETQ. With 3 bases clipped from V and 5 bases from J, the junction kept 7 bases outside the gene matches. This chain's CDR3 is CASSSAGGGTGELFF. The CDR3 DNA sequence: TGCGCCAGCAGCTCGGCCGGGGGAGGGACCGGGGAGCTGTTTTTT.

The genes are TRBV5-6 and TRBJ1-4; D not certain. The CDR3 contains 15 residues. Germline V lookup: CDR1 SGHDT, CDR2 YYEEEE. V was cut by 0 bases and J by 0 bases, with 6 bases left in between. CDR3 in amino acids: CASSLAVTTNEKLFF. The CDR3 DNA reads TGTGCCAGCAGCTTGGCCGTAACAACTAATGAAAAACTGTTTTTT.

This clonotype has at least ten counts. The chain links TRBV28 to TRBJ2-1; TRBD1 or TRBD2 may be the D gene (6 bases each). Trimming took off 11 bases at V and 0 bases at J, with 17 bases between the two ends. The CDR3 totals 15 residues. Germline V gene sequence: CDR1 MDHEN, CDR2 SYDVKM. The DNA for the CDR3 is TGTGCCCTGCTGGCGTCGGGGGCCTCCTACAATGAGCAGTTCTTC. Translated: CALLASGASYNEQFF. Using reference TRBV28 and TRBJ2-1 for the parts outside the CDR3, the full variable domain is DVKVTQSSRYLVKRTGEKVFLECVQDMDHENMFWYRQDPGLGLRLIYFSYDVKMKEKGDIPEGYSVSREKKERFSLILESASTNQTSMYLCALLASGASYNEQFFGPGTRLTVL.

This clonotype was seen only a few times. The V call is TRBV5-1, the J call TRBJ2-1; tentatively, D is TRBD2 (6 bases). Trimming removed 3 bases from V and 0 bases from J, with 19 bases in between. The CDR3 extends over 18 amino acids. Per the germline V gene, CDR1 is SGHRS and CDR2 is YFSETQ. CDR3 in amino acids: CASSWGPGRGRSYNEQFF. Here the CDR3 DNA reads TGCGCCAGCAGCTGGGGACCGGGGCGGGGCCGCTCCTACAATGAGCAGTTCTTC.

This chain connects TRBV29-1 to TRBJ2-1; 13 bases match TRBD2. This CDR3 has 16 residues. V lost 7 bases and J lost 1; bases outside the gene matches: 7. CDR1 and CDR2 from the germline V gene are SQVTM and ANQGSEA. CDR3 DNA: TGCAGCGGACTAGCGGGGGGTACCCGTTCCTACAATGAGCAGTTCTTC. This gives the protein CSGLAGGTRSYNEQFF.

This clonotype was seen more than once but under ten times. CDR3 region: CASSYTGTGPRTEAFF. The CDR3 DNA sequence: TGCGCCAGCAGCTACACCGGGACAGGGCCGAGGACTGAAGCTTTCTTT. The chain links TRBV5-1 to TRBJ1-1, with 9 bases identical to TRBD1. The germline CDR1 and CDR2 sequences are SGHRS and YFSETQ. After removal of 3 bases from V and 5 bases from J, the junction contained 11 bases not matched to a gene. The length of the CDR3 is 16 residues.

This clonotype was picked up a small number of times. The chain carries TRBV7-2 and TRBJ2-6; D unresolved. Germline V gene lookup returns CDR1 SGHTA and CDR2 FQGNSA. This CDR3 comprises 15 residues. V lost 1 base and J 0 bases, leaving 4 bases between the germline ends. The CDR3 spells CASSLVSSGANVLTF. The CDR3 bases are TGTGCCAGCAGCTTAGTGAGCTCTGGGGCCAACGTCCTGACTTTC.

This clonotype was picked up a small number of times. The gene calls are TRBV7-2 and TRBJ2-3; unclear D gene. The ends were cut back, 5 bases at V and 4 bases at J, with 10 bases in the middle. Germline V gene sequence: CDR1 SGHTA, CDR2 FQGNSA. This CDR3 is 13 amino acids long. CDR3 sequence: CASSQAAADTQYF. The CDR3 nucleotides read TGTGCCAGCAGCCAGGCGGCCGCAGATACGCAGTATTTT.

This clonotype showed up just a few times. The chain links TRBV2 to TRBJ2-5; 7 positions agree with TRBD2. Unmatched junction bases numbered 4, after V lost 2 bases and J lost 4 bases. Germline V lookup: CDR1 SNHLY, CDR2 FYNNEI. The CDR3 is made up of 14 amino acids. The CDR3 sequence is CASSESGAGETQYF. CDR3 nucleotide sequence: TGTGCCAGCAGTGAAAGCGGGGCGGGAGAGACCCAGTACTTC.

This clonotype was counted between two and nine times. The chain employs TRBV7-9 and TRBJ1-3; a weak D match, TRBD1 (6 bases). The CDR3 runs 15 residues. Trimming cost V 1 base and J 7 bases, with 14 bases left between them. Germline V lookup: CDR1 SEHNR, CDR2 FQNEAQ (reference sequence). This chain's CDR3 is CASSLVRQGINTIYF. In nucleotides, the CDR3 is TGTGCCAGCAGCTTAGTTCGCCAGGGGATTAACACCATATATTTT.

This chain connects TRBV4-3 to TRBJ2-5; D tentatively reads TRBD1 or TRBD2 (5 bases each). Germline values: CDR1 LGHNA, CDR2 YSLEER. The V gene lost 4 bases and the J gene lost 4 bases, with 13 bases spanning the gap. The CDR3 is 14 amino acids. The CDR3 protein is CASSPGPTGETQYF. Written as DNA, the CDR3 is TGCGCCAGCAGCCCGGGGCCGACCGGAGAGACCCAGTACTTC.

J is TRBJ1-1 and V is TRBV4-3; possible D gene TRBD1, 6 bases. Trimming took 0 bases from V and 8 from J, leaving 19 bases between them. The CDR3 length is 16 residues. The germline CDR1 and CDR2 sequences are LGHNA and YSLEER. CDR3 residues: CASSQEMGAWAGEAFF. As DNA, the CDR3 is TGCGCCAGCAGCCAAGAGATGGGGGCTTGGGCTGGAGAAGCTTTCTTT.

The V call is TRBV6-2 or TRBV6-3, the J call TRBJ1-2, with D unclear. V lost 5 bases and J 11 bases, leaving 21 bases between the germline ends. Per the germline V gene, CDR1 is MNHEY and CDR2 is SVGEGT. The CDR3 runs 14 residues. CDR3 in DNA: TGTGCCAGCAGTGACTTCCCGGGCTCGTCACTTTACACCTTC. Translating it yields CASSDFPGSSLYTF.

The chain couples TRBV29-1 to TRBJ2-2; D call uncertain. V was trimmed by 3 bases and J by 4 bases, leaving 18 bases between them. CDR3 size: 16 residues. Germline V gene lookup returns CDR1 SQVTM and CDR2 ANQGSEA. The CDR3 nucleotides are TGCAGCGTTGATAAAAGCGAAATACTTTTCACCGGGGAGCTGTTTTTT. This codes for CSVDKSEILFTGELFF.

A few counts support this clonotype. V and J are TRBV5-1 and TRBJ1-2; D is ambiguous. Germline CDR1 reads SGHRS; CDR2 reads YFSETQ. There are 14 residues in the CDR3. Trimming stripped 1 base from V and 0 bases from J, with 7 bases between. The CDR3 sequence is CASSLQAANYGYTF. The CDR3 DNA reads TGCGCCAGCAGCTTGCAGGCAGCTAACTATGGCTACACCTTC.

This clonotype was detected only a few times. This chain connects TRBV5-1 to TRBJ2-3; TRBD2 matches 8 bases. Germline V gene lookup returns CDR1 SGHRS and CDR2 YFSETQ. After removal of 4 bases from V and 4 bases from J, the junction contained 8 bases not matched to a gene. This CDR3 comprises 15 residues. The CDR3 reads CASSLRGGSADTQYF. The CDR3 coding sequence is TGCGCCAGCAGCCTCCGGGGGGGAAGCGCAGATACGCAGTATTTT.

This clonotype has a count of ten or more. The CDR3 sequence is CASSDRGREYF. CDR3 nucleotide sequence: TGTGCCAGCAGTGACCGGGGCAGGGAGTACTTC. J is TRBJ2-7 and V is TRBV12-3 or TRBV12-4; D may be TRBD1 or TRBD2 (5 bases each). The CDR3 has 11 residues. The V and J ends lost 5 bases and 11 bases respectively, with 13 bases between them.

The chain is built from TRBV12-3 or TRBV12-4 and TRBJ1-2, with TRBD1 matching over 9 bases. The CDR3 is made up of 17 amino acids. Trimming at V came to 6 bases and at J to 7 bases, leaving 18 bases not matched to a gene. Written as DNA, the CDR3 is TGTGCCAGCAGATCCCCGGGGACAGGGTTCTTGCTGGCTGGCTACACCTTC. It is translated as CASRSPGTGFLLAGYTF.

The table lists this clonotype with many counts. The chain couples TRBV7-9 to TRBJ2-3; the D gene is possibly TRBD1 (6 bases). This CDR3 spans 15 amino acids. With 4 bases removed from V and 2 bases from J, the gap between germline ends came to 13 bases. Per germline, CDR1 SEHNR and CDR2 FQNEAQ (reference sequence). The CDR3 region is CASSSNREVTDTQYF. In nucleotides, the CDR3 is TGTGCCAGCAGCTCCAACAGGGAAGTCACAGATACGCAGTATTTT.

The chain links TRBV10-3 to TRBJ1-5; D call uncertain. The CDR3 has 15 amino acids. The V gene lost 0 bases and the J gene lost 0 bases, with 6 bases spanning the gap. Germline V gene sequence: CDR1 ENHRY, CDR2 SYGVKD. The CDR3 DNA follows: TGTGCCATCAGTGAGTCGGCACTTAGCAATCAGCCCCAGCATTTT. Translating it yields CAISESALSNQPQHF.

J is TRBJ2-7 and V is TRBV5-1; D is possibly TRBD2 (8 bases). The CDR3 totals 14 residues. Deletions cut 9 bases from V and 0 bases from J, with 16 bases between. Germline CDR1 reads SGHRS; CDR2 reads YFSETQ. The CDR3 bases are TGCGCCACTCAAGCGGGGGACAGCTCCTACGAGCAGTACTTC. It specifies CATQAGDSSYEQYF.

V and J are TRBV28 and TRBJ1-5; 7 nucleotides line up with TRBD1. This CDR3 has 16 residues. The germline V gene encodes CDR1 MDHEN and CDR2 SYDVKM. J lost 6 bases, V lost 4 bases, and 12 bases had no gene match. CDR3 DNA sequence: TGTGCCAGCAGTTGGACAGGCGGTGGGCCGATTCAGCCCCAGCATTTT. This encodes CASSWTGGGPIQPQHF.

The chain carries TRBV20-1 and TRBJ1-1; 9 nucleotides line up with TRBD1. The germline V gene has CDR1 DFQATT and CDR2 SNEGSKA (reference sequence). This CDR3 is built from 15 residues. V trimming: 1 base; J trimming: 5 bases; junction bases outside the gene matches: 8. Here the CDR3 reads CSARVEDRGGTEAFF. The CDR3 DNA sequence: TGCAGTGCTAGAGTAGAGGACAGGGGAGGAACTGAAGCTTTCTTT.

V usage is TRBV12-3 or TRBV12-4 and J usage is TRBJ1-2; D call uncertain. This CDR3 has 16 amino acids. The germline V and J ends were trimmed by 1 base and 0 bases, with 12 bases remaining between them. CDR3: CASSLVSRAANYGYTF. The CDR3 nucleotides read TGTGCCAGCAGTTTAGTATCTCGGGCAGCTAACTATGGCTACACCTTC.

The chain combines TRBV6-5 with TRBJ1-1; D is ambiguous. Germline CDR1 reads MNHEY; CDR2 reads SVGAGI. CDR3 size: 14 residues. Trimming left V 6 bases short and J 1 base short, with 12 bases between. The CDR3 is CASRGIPGNTEAFF. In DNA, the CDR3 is TGTGCCAGCAGGGGCATTCCGGGGAACACTGAAGCTTTCTTT.

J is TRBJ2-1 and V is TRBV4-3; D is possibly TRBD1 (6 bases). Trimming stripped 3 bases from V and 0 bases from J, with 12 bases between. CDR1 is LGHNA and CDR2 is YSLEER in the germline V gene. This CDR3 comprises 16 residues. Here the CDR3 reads CASSHQGQSSYNEQFF. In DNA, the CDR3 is TGCGCCAGCAGCCACCAGGGGCAGAGCTCCTACAATGAGCAGTTCTTC.

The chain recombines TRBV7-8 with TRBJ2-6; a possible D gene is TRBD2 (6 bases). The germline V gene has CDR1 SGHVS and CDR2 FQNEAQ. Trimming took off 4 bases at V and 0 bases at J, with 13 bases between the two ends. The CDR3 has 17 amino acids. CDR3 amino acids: CASSSLRGVSGANVLTF. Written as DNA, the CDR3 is TGTGCCAGCAGCTCGTTGCGCGGGGTCTCTGGGGCCAACGTCCTGACTTTC.